What follows describes a single TCR beta chain. Losses at the gene ends were 2 bases for V and 8 bases for J; bases not matched to a gene: 5. The CDR3 is made up of 14 amino acids. Germline V lookup: CDR1 MNHEY, CDR2 SVGAGI. The data were taken from a study of blood T cell repertoires in COVID-19. Study details: The United States, Italy and Spain provided the acute and convalescent COVID-19 samples. From T cells, B-cell-depleted T cells, or PBMCs came the material, which was cDNA or gDNA.

Authors' methods: Estimation of nucleated cell counts relied on the amplification of reference gene primers. The repertoire was sequenced with immunoSEQ multiplex PCR; TCRdb's copy has only in-frame clones and lacks some. That table gives V, J and clone size, and the DNA gave D and trimming. Altogether a few hundred thousand clones are present, about 79% being singletons, with the ten largest covering approximately 10%. V gene TRBV6-5 combines with J gene TRBJ1-2; 10 bases are shared with TRBD1. The TCR originated in a man in his fifties with active or convalescent COVID-19. Sequencing was carried out using peripheral blood. CDR3 sequence reads: CASSYGDRGRGYTF. The CDR3 DNA is TGTGCCAGCAGTTACGGCGACAGGGGGCGAGGCTACACCTTC.